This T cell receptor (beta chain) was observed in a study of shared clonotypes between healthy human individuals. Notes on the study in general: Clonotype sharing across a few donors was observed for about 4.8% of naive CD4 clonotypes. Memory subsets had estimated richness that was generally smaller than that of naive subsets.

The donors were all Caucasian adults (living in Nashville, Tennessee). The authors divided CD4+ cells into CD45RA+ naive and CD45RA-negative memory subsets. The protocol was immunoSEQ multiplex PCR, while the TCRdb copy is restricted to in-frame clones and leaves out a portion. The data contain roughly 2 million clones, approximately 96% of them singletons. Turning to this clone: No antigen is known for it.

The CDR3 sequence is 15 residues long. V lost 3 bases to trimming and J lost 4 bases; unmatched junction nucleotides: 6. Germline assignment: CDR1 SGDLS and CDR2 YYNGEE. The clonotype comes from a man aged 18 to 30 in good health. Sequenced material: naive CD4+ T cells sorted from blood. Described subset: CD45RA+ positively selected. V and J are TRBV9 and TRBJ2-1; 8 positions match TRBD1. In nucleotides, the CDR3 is TGTGCCAGCAGCGAAACAGGGGGAGTATACAATGAGCAGTTCTTC. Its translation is CASSETGGVYNEQFF.